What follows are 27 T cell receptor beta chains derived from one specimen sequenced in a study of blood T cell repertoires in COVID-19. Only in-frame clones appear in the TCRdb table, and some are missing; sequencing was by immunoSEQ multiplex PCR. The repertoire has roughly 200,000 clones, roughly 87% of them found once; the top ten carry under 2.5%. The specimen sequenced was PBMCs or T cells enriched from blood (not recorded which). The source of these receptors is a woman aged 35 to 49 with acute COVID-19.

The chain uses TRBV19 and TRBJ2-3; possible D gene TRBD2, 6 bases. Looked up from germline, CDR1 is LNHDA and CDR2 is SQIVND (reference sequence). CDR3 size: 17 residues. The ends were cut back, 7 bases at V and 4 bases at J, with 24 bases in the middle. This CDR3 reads CASKNNREKGWSDTQYF. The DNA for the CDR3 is TGTGCCAGTAAGAACAACCGGGAGAAGGGCTGGTCAGATACGCAGTATTTT.

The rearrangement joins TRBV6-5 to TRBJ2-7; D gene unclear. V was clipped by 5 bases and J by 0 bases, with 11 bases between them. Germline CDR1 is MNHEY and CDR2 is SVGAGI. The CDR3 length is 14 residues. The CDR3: CASSPRESSYEQYF. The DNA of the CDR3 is TGTGCCAGCAGTCCCCGCGAGAGCTCCTACGAGCAGTACTTC.

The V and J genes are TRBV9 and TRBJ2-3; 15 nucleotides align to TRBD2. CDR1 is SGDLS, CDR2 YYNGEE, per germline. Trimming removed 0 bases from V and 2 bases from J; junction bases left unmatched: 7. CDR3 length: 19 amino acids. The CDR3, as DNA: TGTGCCAGCAGCGTAGCTGGACTAGCGGGGGGGCCACACACAGATACGCAGTATTTT. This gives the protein CASSVAGLAGGPHTDTQYF.

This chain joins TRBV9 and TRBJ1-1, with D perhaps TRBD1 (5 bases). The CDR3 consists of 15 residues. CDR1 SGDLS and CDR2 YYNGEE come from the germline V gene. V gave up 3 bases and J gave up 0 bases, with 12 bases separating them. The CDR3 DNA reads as TGTGCCAGCAGCGGACAGCTAAACATGAACACTGAAGCTTTCTTT. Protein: CASSGQLNMNTEAFF.

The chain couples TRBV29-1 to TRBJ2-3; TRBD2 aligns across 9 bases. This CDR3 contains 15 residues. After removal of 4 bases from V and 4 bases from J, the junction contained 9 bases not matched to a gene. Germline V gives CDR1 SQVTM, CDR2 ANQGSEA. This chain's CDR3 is CSVVPIAGAADTQYF. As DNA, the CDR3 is TGCAGCGTTGTCCCGATAGCGGGAGCGGCAGATACGCAGTATTTT.

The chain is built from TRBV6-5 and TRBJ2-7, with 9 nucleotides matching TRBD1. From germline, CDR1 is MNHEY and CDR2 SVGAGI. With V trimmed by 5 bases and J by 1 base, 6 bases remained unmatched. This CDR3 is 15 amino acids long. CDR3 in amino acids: CASSLPTGGSYEQYF. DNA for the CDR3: TGTGCCAGCAGTCTACCGACAGGGGGTTCCTACGAGCAGTACTTC.

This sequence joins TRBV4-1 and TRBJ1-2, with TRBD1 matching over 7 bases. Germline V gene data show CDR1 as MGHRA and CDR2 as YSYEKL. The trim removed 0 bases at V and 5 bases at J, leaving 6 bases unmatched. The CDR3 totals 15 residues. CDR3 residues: CASSQDERGPYGYTF. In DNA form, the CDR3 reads TGCGCCAGCAGCCAAGACGAGAGGGGGCCATATGGCTACACCTTC.

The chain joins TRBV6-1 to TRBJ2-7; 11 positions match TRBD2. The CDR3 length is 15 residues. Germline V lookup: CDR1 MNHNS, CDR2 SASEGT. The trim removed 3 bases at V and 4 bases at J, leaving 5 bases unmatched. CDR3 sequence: CASSDRLAGNYEQYF. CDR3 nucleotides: TGTGCCAGCAGTGACAGACTAGCGGGGAATTACGAGCAGTACTTC.

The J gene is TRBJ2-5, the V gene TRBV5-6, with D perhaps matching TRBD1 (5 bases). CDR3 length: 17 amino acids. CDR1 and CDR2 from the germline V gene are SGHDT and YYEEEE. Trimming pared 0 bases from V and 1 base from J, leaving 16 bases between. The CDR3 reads CASSLAYRQTPQETQYF. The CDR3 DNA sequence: TGTGCCAGCAGCTTGGCCTACCGACAGACACCCCAAGAGACCCAGTACTTC.

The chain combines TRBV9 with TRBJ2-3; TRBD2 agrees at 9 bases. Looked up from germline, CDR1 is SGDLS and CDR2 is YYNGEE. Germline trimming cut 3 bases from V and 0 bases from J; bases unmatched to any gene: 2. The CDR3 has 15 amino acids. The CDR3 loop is CASSGAGGSTDTQYF. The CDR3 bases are TGTGCCAGCAGCGGGGCGGGAGGGAGCACAGATACGCAGTATTTT.

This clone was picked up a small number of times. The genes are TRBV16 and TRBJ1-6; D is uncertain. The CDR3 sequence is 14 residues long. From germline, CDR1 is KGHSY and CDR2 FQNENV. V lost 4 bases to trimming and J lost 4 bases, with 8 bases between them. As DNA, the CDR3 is TGTGCCAGCAGCCCGGGAAATTATAATTCACCCCTCCACTTT. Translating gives CASSPGNYNSPLHF.

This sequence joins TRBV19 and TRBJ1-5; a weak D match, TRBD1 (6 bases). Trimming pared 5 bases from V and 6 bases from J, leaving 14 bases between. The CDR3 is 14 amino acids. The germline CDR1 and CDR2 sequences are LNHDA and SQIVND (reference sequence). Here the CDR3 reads CASSEQGRGQPQHF. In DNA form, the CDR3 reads TGTGCCAGTAGTGAACAGGGAAGAGGTCAGCCCCAGCATTTT.

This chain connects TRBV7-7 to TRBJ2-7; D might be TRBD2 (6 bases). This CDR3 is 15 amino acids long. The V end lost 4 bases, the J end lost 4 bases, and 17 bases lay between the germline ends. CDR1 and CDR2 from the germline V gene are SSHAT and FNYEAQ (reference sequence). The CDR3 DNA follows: TGTGCCAGCAGCTCTAGACTAGGCCCACAATACGAGCAGTACTTC. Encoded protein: CASSSRLGPQYEQYF. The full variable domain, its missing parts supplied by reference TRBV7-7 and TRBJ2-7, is GAGVSQSPRYKVTKRGQDVTLRCDPISSHATLYWYQQALGQGPEFLTYFNYEAQPDKSGLPSDRFSAERPEGSISTLTIQRTEQRDSAMYRCASSSRLGPQYEQYFGPGTRLTVT.

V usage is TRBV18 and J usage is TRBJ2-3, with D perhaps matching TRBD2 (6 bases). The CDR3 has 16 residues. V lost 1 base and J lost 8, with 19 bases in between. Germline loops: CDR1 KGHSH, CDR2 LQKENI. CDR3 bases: TGTGCCAGCTCACCACGGGGAGGCGTCGGGCAGGGTACGCAGTATTTT. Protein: CASSPRGGVGQGTQYF.

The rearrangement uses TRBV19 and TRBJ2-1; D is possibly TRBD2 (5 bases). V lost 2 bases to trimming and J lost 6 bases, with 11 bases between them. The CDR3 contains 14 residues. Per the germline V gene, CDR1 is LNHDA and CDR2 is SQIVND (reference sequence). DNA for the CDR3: TGTGCCAGTAGTATAAGCGGACCCGCCAATGAGCAGTTCTTC. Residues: CASSISGPANEQFF. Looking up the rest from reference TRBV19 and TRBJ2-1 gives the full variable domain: DGGITQSPKYLFRKEGQNVTLSCEQNLNHDAMYWYRQDPGQGLRLIYYSQIVNDFQKGDIAEGYSVSREKKESFPLTVTSAQKNPTAFYLCASSISGPANEQFFGPGTRLTVL.

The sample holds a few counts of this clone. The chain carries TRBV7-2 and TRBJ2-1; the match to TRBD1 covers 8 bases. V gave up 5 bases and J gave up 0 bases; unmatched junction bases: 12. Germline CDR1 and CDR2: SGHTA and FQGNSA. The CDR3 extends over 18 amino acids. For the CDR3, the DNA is TGTGCCAGCAGCAGTAAATGGACAGGGTTTAGCTCCTACAATGAGCAGTTCTTC. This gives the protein CASSSKWTGFSSYNEQFF.

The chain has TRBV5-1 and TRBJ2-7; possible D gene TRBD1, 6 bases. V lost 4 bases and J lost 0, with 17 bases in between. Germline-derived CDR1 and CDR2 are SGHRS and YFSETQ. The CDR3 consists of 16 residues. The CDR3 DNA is TGCGCCAGCAGCCCCTATCGGGCAGGGGCCTCCTACGAGCAGTACTTC. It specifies CASSPYRAGASYEQYF. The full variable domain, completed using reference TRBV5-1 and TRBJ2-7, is KAGVTQTPRYLIKTRGQQVTLSCSPISGHRSVSWYQQTPGQGLQFLFEYFSETQRNKGNFPGRFSGRQFSNSRSEMNVSTLELGDSALYLCASSPYRAGASYEQYFGPGTRLTVT.

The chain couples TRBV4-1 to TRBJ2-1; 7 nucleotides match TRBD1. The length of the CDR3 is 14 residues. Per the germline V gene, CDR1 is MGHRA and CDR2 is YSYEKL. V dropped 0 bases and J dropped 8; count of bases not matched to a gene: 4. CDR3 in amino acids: CASSQEKGADEQFF. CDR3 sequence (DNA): TGCGCCAGCAGCCAAGAGAAGGGGGCCGATGAGCAGTTCTTC.

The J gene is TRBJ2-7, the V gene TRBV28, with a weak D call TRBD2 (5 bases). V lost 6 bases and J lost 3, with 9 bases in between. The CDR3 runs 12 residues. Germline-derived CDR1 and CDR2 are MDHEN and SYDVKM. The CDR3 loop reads CASRSGFYEQYF. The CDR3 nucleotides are TGTGCCAGCAGGTCGGGGTTCTACGAGCAGTACTTC.

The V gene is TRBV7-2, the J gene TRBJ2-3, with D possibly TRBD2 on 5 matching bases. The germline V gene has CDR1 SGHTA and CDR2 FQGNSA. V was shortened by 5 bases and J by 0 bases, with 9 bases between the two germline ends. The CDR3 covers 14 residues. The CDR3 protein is CASSLTRSTDTQYF. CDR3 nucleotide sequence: TGTGCCAGCAGCCTAACTAGGAGCACAGATACGCAGTATTTT.

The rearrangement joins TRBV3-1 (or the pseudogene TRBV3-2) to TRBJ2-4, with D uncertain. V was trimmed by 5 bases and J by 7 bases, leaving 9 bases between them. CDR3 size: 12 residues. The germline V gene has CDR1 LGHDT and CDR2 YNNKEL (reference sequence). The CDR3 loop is CASSRGENIQYF. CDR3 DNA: TGTGCCAGCAGCAGAGGCGAGAACATTCAGTACTTC.

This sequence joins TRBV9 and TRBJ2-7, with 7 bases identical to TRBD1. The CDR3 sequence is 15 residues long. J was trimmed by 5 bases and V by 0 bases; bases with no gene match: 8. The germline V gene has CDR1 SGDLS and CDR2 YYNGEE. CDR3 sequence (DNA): TGTGCCAGCAGCGTAGAGAAGGGGGCGCGGAACGAGCAGTACTTC. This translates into CASSVEKGARNEQYF.

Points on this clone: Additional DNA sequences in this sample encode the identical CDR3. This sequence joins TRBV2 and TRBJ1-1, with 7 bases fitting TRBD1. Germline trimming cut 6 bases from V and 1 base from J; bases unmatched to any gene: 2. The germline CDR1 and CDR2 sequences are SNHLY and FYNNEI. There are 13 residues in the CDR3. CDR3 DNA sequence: TGTGCCAGCAGCCGACAGGGGAACACTGAAGCTTTCTTT. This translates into CASSRQGNTEAFF.

CDR3 residues: CASSEPGNTGELFF. CDR3 in DNA: TGTGCCAGCAGTGAGCCAGGGAACACCGGGGAGCTGTTTTTT. This rearrangement joins TRBV25-1 to TRBJ2-2, with D unclear. This CDR3 has 14 residues. The V and J ends lost 3 bases and 1 base respectively, with 6 bases between them. Germline V lookup: CDR1 MGHDK, CDR2 SYGVNS.

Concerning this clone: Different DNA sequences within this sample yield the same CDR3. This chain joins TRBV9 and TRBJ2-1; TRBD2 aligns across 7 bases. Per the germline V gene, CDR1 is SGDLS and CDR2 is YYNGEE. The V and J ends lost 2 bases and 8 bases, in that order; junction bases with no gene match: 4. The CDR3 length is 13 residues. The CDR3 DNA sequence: TGTGCCAGCAGCGTGTCGGGAGGTGATGAGCAGTTCTTC. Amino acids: CASSVSGGDEQFF.

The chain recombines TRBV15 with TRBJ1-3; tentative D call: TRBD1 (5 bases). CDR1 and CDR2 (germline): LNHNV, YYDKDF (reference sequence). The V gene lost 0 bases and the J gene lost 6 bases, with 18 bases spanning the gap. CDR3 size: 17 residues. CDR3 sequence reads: CATSREKQAGRANTIYF. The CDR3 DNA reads TGTGCCACCAGCAGAGAGAAACAGGCCGGGAGGGCAAACACCATATATTTT.

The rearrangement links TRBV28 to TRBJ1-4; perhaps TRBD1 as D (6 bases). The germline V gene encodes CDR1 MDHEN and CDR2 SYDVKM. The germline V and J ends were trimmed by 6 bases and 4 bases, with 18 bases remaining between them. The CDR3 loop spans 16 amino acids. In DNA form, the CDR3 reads TGTGCCAGCAGCGACTTGGCCGGGACATATAATGAAAAACTGTTTTTT. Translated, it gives CASSDLAGTYNEKLFF.